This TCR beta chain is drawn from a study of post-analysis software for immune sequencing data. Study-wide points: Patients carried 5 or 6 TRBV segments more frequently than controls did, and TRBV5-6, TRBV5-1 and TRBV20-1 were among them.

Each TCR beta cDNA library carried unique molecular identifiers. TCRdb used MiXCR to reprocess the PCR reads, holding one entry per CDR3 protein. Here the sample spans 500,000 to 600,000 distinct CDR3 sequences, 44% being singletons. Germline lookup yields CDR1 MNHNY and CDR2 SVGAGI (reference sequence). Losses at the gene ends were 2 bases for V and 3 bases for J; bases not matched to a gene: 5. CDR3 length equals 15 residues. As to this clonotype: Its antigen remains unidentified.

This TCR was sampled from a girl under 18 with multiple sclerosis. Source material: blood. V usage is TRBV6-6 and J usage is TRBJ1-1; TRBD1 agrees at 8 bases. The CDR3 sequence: CASSYQTGEDTEAFF. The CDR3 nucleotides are TGTGCCAGCAGTTACCAGACAGGGGAGGACACTGAAGCTTTCTTT.